This T cell receptor (beta chain) appears in the sequencing data of a study of blood T cell repertoires in COVID-19. Study at large: Italy, Spain and the United States were the sources of the convalescent and acute COVID-19 samples. Sources were T cells, B-cell-depleted T cells, or PBMCs; the material itself was cDNA or gDNA.

This clone was seen more than once but under ten times. The authors' processing: Amplified reference gene primers provided the basis for estimating nucleated cell counts. Libraries were prepared by immunoSEQ multiplex PCR; TCRdb keeps only in-frame clonotypes and omits some of them. V, J and clone size were drawn from that table, and D and trimming were deduced from the DNA. The table records about 180,000 clones, about 91% of them present only once. Germline V CDR1 and CDR2: GTSNPN, SVGIG (reference sequence). CDR3 length: 16 amino acids. Trimming at V came to 3 bases and at J to 5 bases, leaving 9 bases not matched to a gene.

This TCR was recovered from a woman aged 30 to 39 with acute or convalescent COVID-19. The chain links TRBV30 to TRBJ2-2; 10 bases are a match to TRBD2. Source material: peripheral blood. For the CDR3, the DNA is TGTGCCTGGAGGCTAGCGGGAGCTCGAAAAACCGGGGAGCTGTTTTTT. It specifies CAWRLAGARKTGELFF.